Here is one T cell receptor beta chain with its context. Antigen specificity is unknown. This record comes from a study of tumour-infiltrating T cells in Burkitt lymphoma. At the level of the study: All epidemiological Burkitt lymphoma subtypes were represented in the cohort. Repertoire clonality predicted overall and progression-free survival.

The data were produced by immunoSEQ multiplex PCR, yet TCRdb's version contains in-frame clones alone and is incomplete. The table shows approximately 46,000 clones, with around a third occurring only once. The V gene lost 3 bases and the J gene lost 4 bases, with 13 bases spanning the gap. The length of the CDR3 is 15 residues. In germline, CDR1 is ENHRY, CDR2 SYGVKD. Whole-study results and caveats: Several public clonotypes recurred in numerous Burkitt lymphoma patients.

Sequenced: tumor tissue. This TCR derives from a human donor with Burkitt lymphoma. The rearrangement links TRBV10-3 to TRBJ1-3, with no clear D. CDR3 sequence: CAISDRLKPGNTIYF. As DNA, the CDR3 is TGTGCCATCAGTGATCGACTGAAGCCGGGAAACACCATATATTTT.